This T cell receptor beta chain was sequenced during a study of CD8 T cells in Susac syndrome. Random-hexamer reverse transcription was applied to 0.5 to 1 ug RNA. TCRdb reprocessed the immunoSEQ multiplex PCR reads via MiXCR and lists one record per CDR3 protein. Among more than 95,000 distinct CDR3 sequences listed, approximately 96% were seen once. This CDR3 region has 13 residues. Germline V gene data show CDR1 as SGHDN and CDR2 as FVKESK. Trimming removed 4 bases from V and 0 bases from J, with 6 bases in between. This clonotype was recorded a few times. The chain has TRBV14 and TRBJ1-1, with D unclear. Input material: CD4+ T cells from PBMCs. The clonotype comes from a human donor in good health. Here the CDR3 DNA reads TGTGCCAGCAGCCGCGATTTGAACACTGAAGCTTTCTTT. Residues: CASSRDLNTEAFF. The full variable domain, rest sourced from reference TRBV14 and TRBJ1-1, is EAGVTQFPSHSVIEKGQTVTLRCDPISGHDNLYWYRRVMGKEIKFLLHFVKESKQDESGMPNNRFLAERTGGTYSTLKVQPAELEDSGVYFCASSRDLNTEAFFGQGTRLTVV.